One and the same sample provided the 11 T cell receptor beta chains below, sequenced in a study of cytomegalovirus exposure and HLA in healthy donors. Researchers ran the PCR with 60 Vbeta and 13 Jbeta primers. Measured with immunoSEQ multiplex PCR; TCRdb has only the in-frame clones, and not every one. The profile shows about 130,000 clones, over 70% of them singletons. The sample was PBMCs. Receptor source: a man aged 25-45 years in good health and CMV-seronegative.

The chain uses TRBV13 and TRBJ2-3; TRBD1 matches at 9 bases. V was pared by 5 bases and J by 2 bases, with 5 bases of the junction left unmatched. CDR1 and CDR2 (germline): PRHDT, FYEKMQ (reference sequence). This CDR3 region has 15 residues. CDR3 coding DNA: TGTGCCAGCAGCCTAAGACAGGGGGTCACAGATACGCAGTATTTT. Its protein is CASSLRQGVTDTQYF.

The chain couples TRBV2 to TRBJ1-4; TRBD1 agrees at 10 bases. CDR1 SNHLY and CDR2 FYNNEI come from the germline V gene. The V segment lost 4 bases and the J segment 8 bases; nucleotides outside the gene matches: 7. The CDR3 covers 15 residues. CDR3 coding DNA: TGTGCCAGCAGTGGCGGGACAGGGGTGGAGGAAAAACTGTTTTTT. It yields the protein CASSGGTGVEEKLFF.

This clone was observed a handful of times. The rearrangement links TRBV11-3 to TRBJ2-1, with D possibly matching TRBD1 (6 bases). V lost 5 bases, J lost 7 bases, and 18 bases lay in between. Germline-derived CDR1 and CDR2 are SGHNT and YENEEA. The CDR3 is 15 amino acids. In nucleotides, the CDR3 is TGTGCCAGCAGCCCCTCCATGGACAGTTCGAATGAGCAGTTCTTC. Protein product: CASSPSMDSSNEQFF.

The J gene is TRBJ2-1, the V gene TRBV27; 7 nucleotides match TRBD2. In germline, CDR1 is MNHEY, CDR2 SMNVEV (reference sequence). V dropped 9 bases and J dropped 2; count of bases not matched to a gene: 7. The CDR3 covers 14 residues. CDR3 sequence: CASSVGGTYNEQFF. In DNA, the CDR3 is TGTGCCAGTTCTGTCGGGGGGACCTACAATGAGCAGTTCTTC.

V gene TRBV7-9 combines with J gene TRBJ1-1; no definite D call. CDR1 is SEHNR and CDR2 is FQNEAQ in the germline V gene (reference sequence). Trimming removed 4 bases from V and 0 bases from J, with 3 bases in between. The CDR3 is 12 amino acids. Here the CDR3 reads CASSYLNTEAFF. The CDR3 nucleotides are TGTGCCAGCAGCTACTTGAACACTGAAGCTTTCTTT.

This chain connects TRBV7-2 to TRBJ2-1; a weak D match, TRBD2 (6 bases). This CDR3 contains 13 residues. Trimming took off 5 bases at V and 8 bases at J, with 13 bases between the two ends. CDR1 SGHTA and CDR2 FQGNSA come from the germline V gene. CDR3 coding DNA: TGTGCCAGCAGCCCACAGACTAGTTATGAGCAGTTCTTC. It yields the protein CASSPQTSYEQFF.

The CDR3 is CASSLYRSSNQPQHF. CDR3 coding DNA: TGTGCCAGTAGTCTGTACAGGTCTTCCAATCAGCCCCAGCATTTT. V usage is TRBV19 and J usage is TRBJ1-5; D is perhaps TRBD1 (5 bases). Germline-derived CDR1 and CDR2 are LNHDA and SQIVND (reference sequence). Trimming took off 5 bases at V and 3 bases at J, with 14 bases between the two ends. This CDR3 has 15 residues.

The chain is built from TRBV6-5 and TRBJ1-1, with D unresolved. The CDR3 length is 15 residues. V gave up 0 bases and J gave up 1 base, with 9 bases separating them. CDR1 is MNHEY, CDR2 SVGAGI, per germline. CDR3 protein: CASSYSAAQNTEAFF. The CDR3 bases are TGTGCCAGCAGTTACTCGGCGGCACAGAACACTGAAGCTTTCTTT.

The chain couples TRBV11-2 to TRBJ2-7; D possibly corresponds to TRBD1 (6 bases). This CDR3 spans 14 amino acids. Germline CDR1 SGHAT, CDR2 FQNNGV. V was pared by 0 bases and J by 6 bases, with 12 bases between. The DNA for the CDR3 is TGTGCCAGCAGCTTAGATCCTGGACAGCGCGAGCAGTACTTC. Amino acids: CASSLDPGQREQYF.

V gene TRBV7-2 combines with J gene TRBJ2-7; 8 bases fit TRBD2. Trimming took 0 bases from V and 8 from J; bases not matched to a gene: 6. This CDR3 region has 14 residues. CDR1 and CDR2 (germline): SGHTA, FQGNSA. The CDR3 protein is CASSLAMGLEKQYF. The CDR3 DNA follows: TGTGCCAGCAGCTTAGCGATGGGACTAGAGAAGCAGTACTTC.

The CDR3: CASSAPGARYQPQHF. The CDR3 region has the DNA TGTGCCAGTAGTGCGCCGGGAGCCCGTTATCAGCCCCAGCATTTT. The gene calls are TRBV19 and TRBJ1-5, with D unresolved. This CDR3 contains 15 residues. The V end was cut by 5 bases, the J end by 5 bases, with 16 bases between. Germline loops: CDR1 LNHDA, CDR2 SQIVND (reference sequence).